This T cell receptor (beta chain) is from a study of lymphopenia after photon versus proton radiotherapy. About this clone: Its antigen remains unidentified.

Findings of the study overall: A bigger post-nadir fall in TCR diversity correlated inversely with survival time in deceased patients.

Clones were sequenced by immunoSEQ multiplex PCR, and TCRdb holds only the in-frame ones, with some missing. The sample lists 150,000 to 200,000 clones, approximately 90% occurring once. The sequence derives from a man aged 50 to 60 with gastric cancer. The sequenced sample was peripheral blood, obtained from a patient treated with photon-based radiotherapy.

The CDR3 nucleotides read TGTGCCAGCAGACCTTGGACAGGGGATCAGCCCCAGCATTTT. Its protein is CASRPWTGDQPQHF. The chain combines TRBV27 with TRBJ1-5; 9 positions match TRBD1. There are 14 residues in the CDR3. Germline CDR1 is MNHEY and CDR2 is SMNVEV (reference sequence). The trim removed 6 bases at V and 5 bases at J, leaving 5 bases unmatched.